The 14 T cell receptor beta chains listed next were all sequenced from one sample in a study of shared clonotypes between healthy human individuals. TCRdb's table, derived via immunoSEQ multiplex PCR, lists solely in-frame clones and lacks some. The data contain approximately 2.1 million clones, about 92% of them singletons. The specimen was naive CD4+ T cells from PBMCs. This sample's subset: CD45RA+ positively selected. The receptor set was obtained from a man aged 18 to 35 in good health. Some clones in this sample may be carry-over from other donors' samples.

The chain has TRBV9 and TRBJ2-3; D is ambiguous. Germline V CDR1 and CDR2: SGDLS, YYNGEE. The CDR3 spans 14 residues. Trimming took off 0 bases at V and 4 bases at J, with 9 bases between the two ends. The CDR3 sequence: CASSVESPSDTQYF. DNA for the CDR3: TGTGCCAGCAGCGTAGAGTCCCCGTCAGATACGCAGTATTTT.

A word on this clone: This specimen includes other DNA sequences encoding the same CDR3. This chain uses TRBV7-2 with TRBJ2-5, with no clear D. CDR1 and CDR2 (germline): SGHTA, FQGNSA. Trimming left V 3 bases short and J 3 bases short, with 5 bases between. The CDR3 consists of 12 residues. DNA of the CDR3: TGTGCCAGCAGCTTGAGAGAAGAGACCCAGTACTTC. It yields the protein CASSLREETQYF. Looking up the rest from reference TRBV7-2 and TRBJ2-5 gives the full variable domain: GAGVSQSPSNKVTEKGKDVELRCDPISGHTALYWYRQSLGQGLEFLIYFQGNSAPDKSGLPSDRFSAERTGGSVSTLTIQRTQQEDSAVYLCASSLREETQYFGPGTRLLVL.

As to this clone: At the DNA level, this CDR3 is encoded by other sequences in the same sample as well. The CDR3 DNA reads as TGCGCCAGCAGCTTGGGGGGAGAATCCTACAATGAGCAGTTCTTC. Translating it yields CASSLGGESYNEQFF. The chain combines TRBV5-1 with TRBJ2-1; D is possibly TRBD2 (5 bases). Trimming cost V 0 bases and J 1 base, with 8 bases left between them. Germline lookup yields CDR1 SGHRS and CDR2 YFSETQ. This CDR3 is built from 15 residues.

The chain has TRBV28 and TRBJ2-4, with D tentatively TRBD2 (6 bases). V was clipped by 6 bases and J by 2 bases, with 20 bases between them. There are 17 residues in the CDR3. Germline assignment: CDR1 MDHEN and CDR2 SYDVKM. CDR3 DNA sequence: TGTGCCAGCAGCCGGAGGGCCGGAGGGGCCCCCAAAAACATTCAGTACTTC. Encoded protein: CASSRRAGGAPKNIQYF. Supplemented by reference TRBV28 and TRBJ2-4, the full variable domain reads DVKVTQSSRYLVKRTGEKVFLECVQDMDHENMFWYRQDPGLGLRLIYFSYDVKMKEKGDIPEGYSVSREKKERFSLILESASTNQTSMYLCASSRRAGGAPKNIQYFGAGTRLSVL.

The chain couples TRBV11-3 to TRBJ2-2; 7 bases fit TRBD2. With V trimmed by 5 bases and J by 3 bases, 9 bases remained unmatched. This CDR3 region has 16 residues. The germline gives CDR1 SGHNT, CDR2 YENEEA. The CDR3 reads CASSPQSAGDTGELFF. CDR3 DNA sequence: TGTGCCAGCAGCCCCCAGAGCGCGGGAGACACCGGGGAGCTGTTTTTT.

V gene TRBV9 combines with J gene TRBJ2-1; 8 positions match TRBD2. The CDR3 is made up of 17 amino acids. Germline V gene sequence: CDR1 SGDLS, CDR2 YYNGEE. Trimming removed 0 bases from V and 6 bases from J; junction bases left unmatched: 11. The CDR3 spells CASSVDPNSGMSNEQFF. The CDR3 DNA sequence: TGTGCCAGCAGCGTAGACCCCAATAGCGGGATGTCCAATGAGCAGTTCTTC.

On this clone: Other DNA sequences in this sample translate to the same CDR3. This chain connects TRBV27 to TRBJ1-2, with D possibly TRBD1 on 5 matching bases. Between the trimmed V and J ends, which lost 5 bases and 2 bases, there was a span of 9 bases. The V gene's germline CDR1 is MNHEY and CDR2 SMNVEV (reference sequence). The CDR3 extends over 13 amino acids. The CDR3 reads CASSRGGNYGYTF. As DNA, the CDR3 is TGTGCCAGCAGTCGGGGGGGGAACTATGGCTACACCTTC.

The gene calls are TRBV7-2 and TRBJ2-1; 7 positions agree with TRBD2. V was clipped by 6 bases and J by 8 bases; unmatched bases: 10. In germline, CDR1 is SGHTA, CDR2 FQGNSA. This CDR3 is 14 amino acids long. CDR3 amino acids: CASRQSPTSDEQFF. In DNA form, the CDR3 reads TGTGCCAGCAGACAGTCCCCCACTAGCGATGAGCAGTTCTTC.

V gene TRBV10-2 combines with J gene TRBJ1-3, with D possibly matching TRBD1 (5 bases). There are 16 residues in the CDR3. The germline gives CDR1 WSHSY, CDR2 SAAADI. Trimming left V 0 bases short and J 1 base short, with 10 bases between. DNA of the CDR3: TGCGCCAGCAGTGAGTCTTGGGGGATGTCTGGAAACACCATATATTTT. Its translation: CASSESWGMSGNTIYF.

A remark on this clone: This same CDR3 is encoded by further DNA sequences in the sample. The CDR3 is CASSLTGQANTGELFF. CDR3 coding DNA: TGCGCCAGCAGCTTGACGGGACAGGCGAACACCGGGGAGCTGTTTTTT. The chain couples TRBV5-1 to TRBJ2-2; 8 bases map to TRBD1. CDR1 and CDR2 from the germline V gene are SGHRS and YFSETQ. Germline trimming cut 1 base from V and 0 bases from J; bases unmatched to any gene: 2. The CDR3 covers 16 residues.

The count of this clone is one. This sequence joins TRBV28 and TRBJ2-7; D is possibly TRBD1 (5 bases). This CDR3 has 15 amino acids. V dropped 3 bases and J dropped 1 base, with 13 bases sitting between them. From germline, CDR1 is MDHEN and CDR2 SYDVKM. CDR3 in amino acids: CASSFPGQGSYEQYF. CDR3 sequence (DNA): TGTGCCAGCAGTTTTCCTGGCCAGGGTTCCTACGAGCAGTACTTC.

The chain recombines TRBV5-6 with TRBJ2-7; TRBD1 aligns across 8 bases. Germline V gene lookup returns CDR1 SGHDT and CDR2 YYEEEE. CDR3 size: 15 residues. After removal of 3 bases from V and 3 bases from J, the junction contained 8 bases not matched to a gene. The CDR3 region is CASSYGGQARYEQYF. CDR3 nucleotide sequence: TGTGCCAGCAGCTACGGGGGACAGGCGCGCTACGAGCAGTACTTC.

This chain joins TRBV29-1 and TRBJ1-1, with TRBD1 matching 7 bases. The V and J ends lost 5 bases and 3 bases, in that order; junction bases with no gene match: 12. CDR1 and CDR2 from the germline V gene are SQVTM and ANQGSEA. CDR3 length: 15 residues. CDR3 sequence reads: CSVSNIGGGDTEAFF. CDR3 DNA sequence: TGCAGCGTTAGTAACATAGGGGGCGGGGACACTGAAGCTTTCTTT.

As concerns this clone: The identical CDR3 is also encoded by other nucleotide sequences in the sample. V usage is TRBV4-1 and J usage is TRBJ1-1; the D is unclear. Deletions cut 3 bases from V and 1 base from J, with 6 bases between. This CDR3 has 13 residues. Germline CDR1 and CDR2: MGHRA and YSYEKL. Here the CDR3 DNA reads TGCGCCAGCAGCCAGGGCGGGAACACTGAAGCTTTCTTT. This encodes CASSQGGNTEAFF.